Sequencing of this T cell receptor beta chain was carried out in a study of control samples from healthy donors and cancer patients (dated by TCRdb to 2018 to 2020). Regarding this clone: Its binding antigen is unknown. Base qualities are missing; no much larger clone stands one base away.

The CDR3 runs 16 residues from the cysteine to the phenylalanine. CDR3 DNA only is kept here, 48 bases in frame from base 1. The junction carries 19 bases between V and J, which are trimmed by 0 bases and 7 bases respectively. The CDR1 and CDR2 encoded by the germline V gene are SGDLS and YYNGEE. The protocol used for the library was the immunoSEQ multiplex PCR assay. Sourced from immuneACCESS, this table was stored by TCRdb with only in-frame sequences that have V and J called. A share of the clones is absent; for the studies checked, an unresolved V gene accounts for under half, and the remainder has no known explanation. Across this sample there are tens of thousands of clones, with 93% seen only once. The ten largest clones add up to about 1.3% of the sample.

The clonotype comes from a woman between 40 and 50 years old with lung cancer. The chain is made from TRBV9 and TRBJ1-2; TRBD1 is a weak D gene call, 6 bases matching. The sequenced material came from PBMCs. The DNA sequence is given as TGTGCCAGCAGCGTAGACAGGGTGGCCCCTCTCACTGGCTACACCTTC. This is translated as CASSVDRVAPLTGYTF.